Listed below are T cell receptor beta chains from one sample, sequenced in a study of blood T cell repertoires in COVID-19. Measured with immunoSEQ multiplex PCR; TCRdb has only the in-frame clones, and not every one. Among some 37,000 clones listed, 86% were seen once. The sample was peripheral blood. The receptors come from a man in his forties or fifties in a cohort sampled during active COVID-19. The CDR3 runs from the conserved cysteine through the conserved F or W. The D gene is left open where the match is weak. Some rows mark clone size as missing; the rest say once, few, many or name a class of expanded clone.

V: TRBV6-5; D: TRBD1; J: TRBJ2-7; size: once; CDR3: CASSPDREIFEQYF; DNA: TGTGCCAGCAGTCCCGACAGGGAAATTTTCGAGCAGTACTTC
V: TRBV5-8; D: -; J: TRBJ2-1; size: -; CDR3: CASSFDLSSYNEQFF; DNA: TGTGCCAGCAGCTTTGATTTGAGCTCCTACAATGAGCAGTTCTTC
V: TRBV10-2; D: -; J: TRBJ2-5; size: -; CDR3: CASSGGDEGVETQYF; DNA: TGCGCCAGCAGTGGAGGGGACGAGGGGGTAGAGACCCAGTACTTC
V: TRBV11-1; D: -; J: TRBJ1-1; size: -; CDR3: CASSLGAGNTEAFF; DNA: TGTGCCAGCAGCTTAGGGGCGGGAAACACTGAAGCTTTCTTT
V: TRBV19; D: -; J: TRBJ2-2; size: -; CDR3: CASSWRRDNTGELFF; DNA: TGTGCCAGTAGTTGGCGGAGAGACAACACCGGGGAGCTGTTTTTT
V: TRBV3-1/TRBV3-2; D: -; J: TRBJ1-5; size: -; CDR3: CASSQRQGYQPQHF; DNA: TGTGCCAGCAGCCAAAGGCAGGGCTATCAGCCCCAGCATTTT
V: TRBV27; D: -; J: TRBJ1-6; size: -; CDR3: CASSWQNSPLHF; DNA: TGTGCCAGCAGTTGGCAGAATTCACCCCTCCACTTT
V: TRBV24-1; D: TRBD2; J: TRBJ2-1; size: once; CDR3: CATSDSRGTSKNEQFF; DNA: TGTGCCACCAGTGATTCCCGCGGGACTAGCAAAAATGAGCAGTTCTTC
V: TRBV7-2; D: TRBD2; J: TRBJ2-3; size: -; CDR3: CASSLWLAGGTDTQYF; DNA: TGTGCCAGCAGCTTATGGCTAGCGGGGGGAACAGATACGCAGTATTTT
V: TRBV18; D: TRBD1; J: TRBJ1-1; size: -; CDR3: CASSPFRGTGPEAFF; DNA: TGTGCCAGCTCACCTTTTCGCGGGACAGGGCCCGAAGCTTTCTTT
V: TRBV28; D: -; J: TRBJ1-5; size: -; CDR3: CASSLELGANQPQHF; DNA: TGTGCCAGCAGTTTAGAACTGGGGGCAAATCAGCCCCAGCATTTT
V: TRBV5-1; D: TRBD1; J: TRBJ2-2; size: -; CDR3: CASSVRQGAGELFF; DNA: TGCGCCAGCAGCGTAAGGCAGGGGGCCGGGGAGCTGTTTTTT
V: TRBV4-3; D: TRBD2; J: TRBJ2-5; size: -; CDR3: CASSQDPSGGVETQYF; DNA: TGCGCCAGCAGCCAAGATCCTAGCGGGGGGGTTGAGACCCAGTACTTC
V: TRBV12-5; D: -; J: TRBJ2-5; size: -; CDR3: CASGFEGSVQETQYF; DNA: TGTGCTAGTGGTTTTGAGGGTAGCGTACAAGAGACCCAGTACTTC
V: TRBV7-7; D: TRBD1; J: TRBJ2-3; size: -; CDR3: CASSPSPGGGADTQYF; DNA: TGTGCTAGCAGCCCGTCTCCAGGGGGCGGCGCAGATACGCAGTATTTT